The 13 T cell receptor beta chains listed next were all sequenced from one sample in a study of identical twins. TCRdb analysed the 5' RACE reads with MiXCR anew, one entry per CDR3 protein. The sample gives just over 500,000 distinct CDR3 sequences, roughly 21% of which show up once; 0.8% to 1% is in the top ten. The same specimen was also included in a second study, on T cells expressing NK-cell markers.

Sequencing was carried out using CD4+ T cells sorted from blood. The receptors stem from a woman aged 18-30 years in good health.

This clonotype came up a few times. V gene TRBV6-1 combines with J gene TRBJ2-1, with unresolved D. V gave up 6 bases and J gave up 11 bases, with 17 bases separating them. This CDR3 is built from 13 residues. The germline V gene has CDR1 MNHNS and CDR2 SASEGT. The chain's CDR3 is CASRPQRPLQQFF. The CDR3 bases are TGTGCCAGCAGACCCCAGCGACCCCTCCAGCAGTTCTTC.

CDR3 protein: CASSPRGGGTSYNEQFF. CDR3 DNA: TGTGCCAGCAGCCCGCGTGGGGGGGGGACCTCCTACAATGAGCAGTTCTTC. This chain connects TRBV11-2 to TRBJ2-1, with 7 bases matching TRBD2. The CDR3 consists of 17 residues. With 5 bases clipped from V and 0 bases from J, the junction kept 10 bases outside the gene matches. The germline gives CDR1 SGHAT, CDR2 FQNNGV.

This rearrangement joins TRBV20-1 to TRBJ2-5; D could derive from TRBD1 or TRBD2 (5 bases each). The germline V and J ends were trimmed by 2 bases and 5 bases, with 18 bases remaining between them. This CDR3 has 15 amino acids. Germline V lookup: CDR1 DFQATT, CDR2 SNEGSKA (reference sequence). This CDR3 is CSARPFGAPSETQYF. The DNA for the CDR3 is TGCAGTGCTAGACCTTTCGGGGCACCCTCGGAGACCCAGTACTTC.

This clonotype was seen a handful of times. This chain's CDR3 is CASSSAPRNEQYF. The CDR3 bases are TGTGCCAGCAGTTCCGCCCCCCGCAACGAGCAGTACTTC. V and J are TRBV6-5 and TRBJ2-7, with D unresolved. The germline V and J ends were trimmed by 4 bases and 5 bases, with 12 bases remaining between them. Germline assignment: CDR1 MNHEY and CDR2 SVGAGI. This CDR3 region has 13 residues.

The J gene is TRBJ2-1, the V gene TRBV29-1; 8 nucleotides agree with TRBD2. Germline V gene sequence: CDR1 SQVTM, CDR2 ANQGSEA. The trim removed 6 bases at V and 8 bases at J, leaving 3 bases unmatched. The CDR3 loop spans 11 amino acids. CDR3 in amino acids: CSVGRGYEQFF. The CDR3 nucleotides are TGCAGCGTCGGGAGGGGCTATGAGCAGTTCTTC.

This clonotype was seen only a few times. The chain has TRBV3-1 and TRBJ1-2; D not certain. The length of the CDR3 is 13 residues. Looked up from germline, CDR1 is LGHDT and CDR2 is YNNKEL (reference sequence). Trimming removed 0 bases from V and 14 bases from J, with 16 bases in between. The CDR3 loop reads CASSQDSGLSGTF. The CDR3 region has the DNA TGTGCCAGCAGCCAAGATTCTGGCCTATCGGGGACCTTC.

The rearrangement uses TRBV7-6 and TRBJ1-2, with D unresolved. There are 14 residues in the CDR3. Germline loops: CDR1 SGHVS, CDR2 FNYEAQ. Trimming took off 5 bases at V and 8 bases at J, with 18 bases between the two ends. The DNA of the CDR3 is TGTGCCAGCAGCCTTAACGTGGGTCCGTCCGGCTACACCTTC. It specifies CASSLNVGPSGYTF.

The genes are TRBV7-2 and TRBJ2-1, with D unresolved. V was clipped by 3 bases and J by 8 bases, with 11 bases between them. Germline V gives CDR1 SGHTA, CDR2 FQGNSA. This CDR3 has 13 residues. Here the CDR3 reads CASSFVGPDEQFF. The DNA of the CDR3 is TGTGCCAGCAGCTTCGTCGGTCCCGATGAGCAGTTCTTC.

This clonotype was seen more than once but under ten times. This rearrangement joins TRBV9 to TRBJ2-1, with 9 bases that match TRBD2. The J segment lost 9 bases and the V segment lost 3 bases, leaving 10 bases of the junction unmatched. The V gene's germline CDR1 is SGDLS and CDR2 YYNGEE. This CDR3 spans 15 amino acids. CDR3 loop: CASSALGGGASEQFF. The DNA of the CDR3 is TGTGCCAGCAGCGCCTTGGGCGGGGGGGCCTCTGAGCAGTTCTTC.

This clonotype was seen a handful of times. The genes are TRBV2 and TRBJ2-7; D may be TRBD1 (6 bases). CDR3 size: 14 residues. Between the trimmed V and J ends, which lost 5 bases and 6 bases, there was a span of 17 bases. Germline V CDR1 and CDR2: SNHLY, FYNNEI. CDR3 region: CASSSQTGASEQYF. CDR3 DNA: TGTGCCAGCAGTTCCCAGACAGGCGCCAGCGAGCAGTACTTC.

This clonotype was observed a few times. The genes are TRBV20-1 and TRBJ1-2, with D possibly matching TRBD1 (6 bases). This CDR3 is 14 amino acids long. Trimming removed 6 bases at V and 0 bases at J, with 14 bases between. CDR1 is DFQATT and CDR2 is SNEGSKA in the germline V gene (reference sequence). CDR3 DNA: TGCAGTGCCCCTGGGGGGGCGGCTAACTATGGCTACACCTTC. Amino acids: CSAPGGAANYGYTF.

This clonotype has more than one count but fewer than ten. The chain joins TRBV4-2 to TRBJ1-2; unclear D gene. Germline CDR1 reads LGHNA; CDR2 reads YNFKEQ. There are 13 residues in the CDR3. The ends were cut back, 8 bases at V and 4 bases at J, with 14 bases in the middle. As DNA, the CDR3 is TGTGCCAGCGAGGCAAGGGATGGCTATGGCTACACCTTC. This translates into CASEARDGYGYTF.

This chain links TRBV5-6 with TRBJ2-7; D is ambiguous. The germline V gene has CDR1 SGHDT and CDR2 YYEEEE. This CDR3 is built from 13 residues. V lost 4 bases to trimming and J lost 9 bases, with 17 bases between them. CDR3: CASSPLDQSAQYF. For the CDR3, the DNA is TGTGCCAGCAGCCCCCTGGACCAATCGGCGCAGTACTTC. The full variable domain, rest sourced from reference TRBV5-6 and TRBJ2-7, is DAGVTQSPTHLIKTRGQQVTLRCSPKSGHDTVSWYQQALGQGPQFIFQYYEEEERQRGNFPDRFSGHQFPNYSSELNVNALLLGDSALYLCASSPLDQSAQYFGPGTRLTVT.